The 25 T cell receptor beta chains given below trace back to one sample, sequenced in a study of identical twins. TCRdb re-called the 5' RACE reads with MiXCR, one entry per CDR3 protein. In the table there are hundreds of thousands of distinct CDR3 sequences, 15% to 20% of which are singletons. Another study also made use of these data, one on T cells expressing NK-cell markers.

Input material: PBMCs. All receptors come from a woman between 18 and 30 years old in good health.

J is TRBJ2-7 and V is TRBV25-1; a possible D gene is TRBD2 (5 bases). V was shortened by 4 bases and J by 0 bases, with 7 bases between the two germline ends. The CDR3 has 13 amino acids. Per germline, CDR1 MGHDK and CDR2 SYGVNS. The CDR3 DNA reads as TGTGCCAGCAGTGCGAGGGTCTCCTACGAGCAGTACTTC. Translated: CASSARVSYEQYF.

This chain uses TRBV6-1 with TRBJ1-3; a possible D gene is TRBD1 (5 bases). The V end was cut by 6 bases, the J end by 8 bases, with 20 bases between. Germline CDR1 is MNHNS and CDR2 is SASEGT. This CDR3 region has 15 residues. CDR3 sequence reads: CASSPRGNDGYTIYF. CDR3 sequence (DNA): TGTGCCAGCAGCCCTCGGGGGAACGACGGATACACCATATATTTT.

The chain uses TRBV7-6 and TRBJ2-1; 11 bases fit TRBD2. The CDR3 consists of 15 residues. V lost 7 bases and J lost 10; bases outside the gene matches: 12. Germline CDR1 reads SGHVS; CDR2 reads FNYEAQ. CDR3 region: CASKSFSGGAGEQFF. In nucleotides, the CDR3 is TGTGCCAGCAAGAGTTTTAGCGGGGGGGCCGGGGAGCAGTTCTTC.

The CDR3 region has the DNA TGCGCCAGCACCGTGGGACATAAGACCGGGGAGCTGTTTTTT. Translating gives CASTVGHKTGELFF. This sequence joins TRBV4-1 and TRBJ2-2; perhaps TRBD1 as D (6 bases). The ends were cut back, 7 bases at V and 5 bases at J, with 14 bases in the middle. CDR1 is MGHRA, CDR2 YSYEKL, per germline. This CDR3 region has 14 residues.

There are many counts of this clonotype. The rearrangement joins TRBV29-1 to TRBJ2-1; 7 nucleotides line up with TRBD1. The trim removed 2 bases at V and 5 bases at J, leaving 3 bases unmatched. CDR1 and CDR2 (germline): SQVTM, ANQGSEA. This CDR3 spans 13 amino acids. CDR3 sequence (DNA): TGCAGCGTTGAAAGGGACAGAGACAATGAGCAGTTCTTC. Protein: CSVERDRDNEQFF.

This chain uses TRBV20-1 with TRBJ2-5; a weak D match, TRBD2 (6 bases). Trimming took off 5 bases at V and 7 bases at J, with 17 bases between the two ends. Germline V gene sequence: CDR1 DFQATT, CDR2 SNEGSKA (reference sequence). CDR3 length equals 13 residues. As DNA, the CDR3 is TGCAGTGCTGGGGGGTGGCGGGTAGGGACCCAGTACTTC. Translating gives CSAGGWRVGTQYF.

This clonotype occurred a few times. One junction end does not reproduce the germline sequence, and a read error may be involved. The chain is built from TRBV10-1 and TRBJ2-7, with 8 positions matching TRBD1. The germline V gene encodes CDR1 WNHNN and CDR2 SYGVQD (reference sequence). The CDR3 covers 14 residues. The CDR3 DNA follows: TGCGCCAGCAGTGCCGGGACAGGCCCCTACAAGCAGTACTTC. Protein: CASSAGTGPYKQYF.

This chain links TRBV20-1 with TRBJ1-2, with 7 bases aligning to TRBD1. Unmatched junction bases numbered 20, after V lost 6 bases and J lost 10 bases. Germline loops: CDR1 DFQATT, CDR2 SNEGSKA (reference sequence). The CDR3 contains 15 residues. The DNA for the CDR3 is TGCAGTGCGGTGACCCTGGCAGGGGGTCAGCGAGTCTACACCTTC. Protein: CSAVTLAGGQRVYTF.

For this clonotype: A much larger clone lies one base from this, so it may be a read error. The V gene is TRBV5-6, the J gene TRBJ2-4, with D maybe TRBD2 (7 bases). Per the germline V gene, CDR1 is SGHDT and CDR2 is YYEEEE. The CDR3 length is 12 residues. V lost 4 bases to trimming and J lost 11 bases, with 13 bases between them. The CDR3 bases are TGTGCCAGCAGCCGGGGGGCTCGGCTTCAGTACTTC. Its protein product is CASSRGARLQYF.

This clonotype was detected a few times. The chain recombines TRBV20-1 with TRBJ1-6; 7 bases are a match to TRBD1. This CDR3 comprises 13 residues. Germline V gene data show CDR1 as DFQATT and CDR2 as SNEGSKA (reference sequence). V shed 0 bases, J shed 7 bases, and the junction held 0 bases outside the gene matches. CDR3 amino acids: CSAREQGNSPLHF. CDR3 in DNA: TGCAGTGCTAGAGAACAGGGGAATTCACCCCTCCACTTT.

The chain employs TRBV11-2 and TRBJ2-7; the D gene could be TRBD1 or TRBD2 (7 bases each). CDR3 length: 18 residues. Trimming left V 1 base short and J 2 bases short, with 21 bases between. Germline CDR1 reads SGHAT; CDR2 reads FQNNGV. The CDR3 bases are TGTGCCAGCAGCTTAGGCCCTATGGGAGGGGGCAACCCCTACGAGCAGTACTTC. The encoded protein is CASSLGPMGGGNPYEQYF.

This clonotype was observed a few times. The chain recombines TRBV7-2 with TRBJ2-2; no firm D call. The germline V gene encodes CDR1 SGHTA and CDR2 FQGNSA. The CDR3 spans 15 residues. Trimming cost V 5 bases and J 7 bases, with 17 bases left between them. This CDR3 is CASSPSSGHGGELFF. The DNA for the CDR3 is TGTGCCAGCAGCCCCTCGTCGGGTCATGGCGGGGAGCTGTTTTTT.

This clonotype was counted a few times. The chain links TRBV3-1 to TRBJ2-7; D ambiguous. From germline, CDR1 is LGHDT and CDR2 YNNKEL (reference sequence). V was shortened by 3 bases and J by 7 bases, with 7 bases between the two germline ends. The CDR3 contains 11 residues. CDR3 sequence (DNA): TGTGCCAGCAGCCACTTGGGGGAGCAGTACTTC. It specifies CASSHLGEQYF.

This chain uses TRBV9 with TRBJ1-1; D might be TRBD1 (5 bases). The CDR3 has 15 amino acids. The V end was cut by 4 bases, the J end by 1 base, with 14 bases between. CDR1 and CDR2 from the germline V gene are SGDLS and YYNGEE. CDR3 residues: CASSLGQWPNTEAFF. The CDR3 region has the DNA TGTGCCAGCAGCCTCGGACAATGGCCGAACACTGAAGCTTTCTTT. Combining the CDR3 with reference TRBV9 and TRBJ1-1 gives the whole variable domain DSGVTQTPKHLITATGQRVTLRCSPRSGDLSVYWYQQSLDQGLQFLIQYYNGEERAKGNILERFSAQQFPDLHSELNLSSLELGDSALYFCASSLGQWPNTEAFFGQGTRLTVV.

Only a few counts were recorded for this clonotype. V usage is TRBV12-3 or TRBV12-4 and J usage is TRBJ1-1; perhaps TRBD1 as D (6 bases). The V end lost 3 bases, the J end lost 3 bases, and 17 bases lay between the germline ends. The CDR3 runs to 16 residues. CDR3 in DNA: TGTGCCAGCAGTTTTCGGCAGGGGCCGGGGGACACTGAAGCTTTCTTT. It codes for CASSFRQGPGDTEAFF.

There are many counts of this clonotype. The V gene is TRBV20-1, the J gene TRBJ1-2, with D unresolved. CDR3 length: 12 residues. Germline loops: CDR1 DFQATT, CDR2 SNEGSKA (reference sequence). The V and J ends lost 5 bases and 7 bases respectively, with 14 bases between them. The CDR3 DNA sequence: TGCAGTGCTGGGAACTTCCGCGGTGGCTACACCTTC. It encodes CSAGNFRGGYTF.

This sequence joins TRBV29-1 and TRBJ2-1; 8 bases map to TRBD2. With 4 bases clipped from V and 7 bases from J, the junction kept 6 bases outside the gene matches. The V gene's germline CDR1 is SQVTM and CDR2 ANQGSEA. This CDR3 is 13 amino acids long. The CDR3: CSVGGRSGNEQFF. The CDR3 nucleotides read TGCAGCGTTGGCGGGAGGAGTGGAAATGAGCAGTTCTTC.

The chain combines TRBV5-1 with TRBJ2-2, with D perhaps matching TRBD2 (6 bases). The CDR3 loop spans 16 amino acids. The V gene lost 3 bases and the J gene lost 4 bases, with 16 bases spanning the gap. Germline V gene lookup returns CDR1 SGHRS and CDR2 YFSETQ. CDR3: CASSSMTSYGTGELFF. Written as DNA, the CDR3 is TGCGCCAGCAGCTCGATGACTAGTTACGGCACCGGGGAGCTGTTTTTT.

This clonotype appeared a few times. The V call is TRBV4-3, the J call TRBJ1-5; D remains unclear. Germline CDR1 LGHNA, CDR2 YSLEER. V lost 1 base, J lost 0 bases, and 7 bases lay in between. The CDR3 runs 15 residues. The CDR3, as DNA: TGCGCCAGCAGCCAAGTTGCGGGTAGCAATCAGCCCCAGCATTTT. Translating gives CASSQVAGSNQPQHF.

V gene TRBV7-9 combines with J gene TRBJ2-1; 7 bases map to TRBD2. V lost 1 base to trimming and J lost 7 bases; unmatched junction nucleotides: 10. Looked up from germline, CDR1 is SEHNR and CDR2 is FQNEAQ (reference sequence). The CDR3 length is 16 residues. CDR3 loop: CASSLEGGAGRNEQFF. As DNA, the CDR3 is TGTGCCAGCAGCTTAGAAGGTGGAGCGGGACGGAATGAGCAGTTCTTC.

This clonotype was counted only a few times. V gene TRBV7-8 combines with J gene TRBJ1-1; no firm D call. Germline CDR1 is SGHVS and CDR2 is FQNEAQ. Between the trimmed V and J ends, which lost 1 base and 3 bases, there was a span of 9 bases. CDR3 length equals 14 residues. The CDR3, as DNA: TGTGCCAGCAGCTTAGAACAGAGCTACACTGAAGCTTTCTTT. This sequence encodes CASSLEQSYTEAFF.

The V gene is TRBV21-1, the J gene TRBJ2-4; the D call in the table, TRBD1, was not verified against the DNA. TRBV21-1 is an annotated pseudogene. The CDR3 has 16 amino acids. The chain's CDR3 is CASSPDRGGGKNIQYF. CDR3 nucleotides: TGTGCCAGCAGCCCGGACAGGGGCGGTGGCAAAAACATTCAGTACTTC.

This clonotype was recorded a few times. The chain employs TRBV20-1 and TRBJ2-7; the D is unclear. V was clipped by 5 bases and J by 2 bases, with 7 bases between them. The CDR3 consists of 11 residues. Looked up from germline, CDR1 is DFQATT and CDR2 is SNEGSKA (reference sequence). The CDR3 sequence: CSALKAYEQYF. Written as DNA, the CDR3 is TGCAGTGCTCTCAAGGCCTACGAGCAGTACTTC.

Only a few counts were recorded for this clonotype. The rearrangement uses TRBV6-1 and TRBJ2-3, with D possibly matching TRBD2 (5 bases). The CDR3 loop spans 14 amino acids. Trimming shortened V by 3 bases and J by 2 bases, and 9 bases separated the two germline ends. CDR1 is MNHNS, CDR2 SASEGT, per germline. CDR3 sequence reads: CASSDGGLTDTQYF. CDR3 coding DNA: TGTGCCAGCAGTGATGGAGGCCTCACAGATACGCAGTATTTT.

Notes on this clonotype: A junction boundary mismatches the germline segment, possibly from a read error. The chain couples TRBV6-1 to TRBJ2-1, with TRBD1 matching 9 bases. The germline V gene has CDR1 MNHNS and CDR2 SASEGT. The CDR3 sequence is 15 residues long. Here the CDR3 reads CASSQAGTGNYEQFF. In DNA form, the CDR3 reads TGTGCCAGCAGTCAAGCGGGGACAGGGAACTATGAGCAGTTCTTC.